These 6 T cell receptor beta chains were sequenced from one sample in a study of cytomegalovirus exposure and HLA in healthy donors. PCR primers comprised 60 Vbeta and 13 Jbeta primers. Sequenced by immunoSEQ multiplex PCR; TCRdb stores in-frame clones only, minus some. Of about 77,000 clones in the sample, over 70% were seen once. The sequenced sample was PBMCs. These receptors all come from a middle-aged woman in good health and CMV-seronegative.

V gene TRBV11-1 combines with J gene TRBJ2-3; TRBD2 aligns across 7 bases. The V and J ends lost 4 bases and 1 base, in that order; junction bases with no gene match: 5. The CDR3 runs 15 residues. The V gene's germline CDR1 is SGHAT and CDR2 FQDESV (reference sequence). The CDR3 DNA reads TGTGCCAGCAGCTCGGGGGAGGGTGGCACAGATACGCAGTATTTT. Translated, it gives CASSSGEGGTDTQYF.

V gene TRBV4-1 combines with J gene TRBJ2-1, with D possibly being TRBD1 (7 bases). Germline V gives CDR1 MGHRA, CDR2 YSYEKL. Trimming removed 0 bases at V and 4 bases at J, with 22 bases between. CDR3 length: 19 amino acids. The CDR3: CASSQDWGRGDRLYNEQFF. CDR3 sequence (DNA): TGCGCCAGCAGCCAAGATTGGGGGCGCGGGGACAGACTATACAATGAGCAGTTCTTC.

The CDR3 sequence: CATSIAQGTDTQYF. CDR3 nucleotides: TGTGCCACCTCTATAGCGCAAGGCACAGATACGCAGTATTTT. This chain joins TRBV19 and TRBJ2-3, with D tentatively TRBD2 (5 bases). This CDR3 has 14 residues. The germline V and J ends were trimmed by 10 bases and 1 base, with 15 bases remaining between them. Per the germline V gene, CDR1 is LNHDA and CDR2 is SQIVND (reference sequence). Full variable domain (remainder filled in from reference TRBV19 and TRBJ2-3): DGGITQSPKYLFRKEGQNVTLSCEQNLNHDAMYWYRQDPGQGLRLIYYSQIVNDFQKGDIAEGYSVSREKKESFPLTVTSAQKNPTAFYLCATSIAQGTDTQYFGPGTRLTVL.

The genes are TRBV7-9 and TRBJ2-3; maybe TRBD1 (7 bases). Between the trimmed V and J ends, which lost 0 bases and 3 bases, there was a span of 19 bases. Germline loops: CDR1 SEHNR, CDR2 FQNEAQ (reference sequence). The CDR3 extends over 18 amino acids. The CDR3 sequence: CASSLAMVSGGKTDTQYF. The CDR3 nucleotides are TGTGCCAGCAGCTTAGCAATGGTTTCAGGGGGGAAGACAGATACGCAGTATTTT.

The chain is built from TRBV9 and TRBJ2-1, with D tentatively TRBD2 (6 bases). Germline V gene sequence: CDR1 SGDLS, CDR2 YYNGEE. V was pared by 5 bases and J by 9 bases, with 18 bases between. The length of the CDR3 is 14 residues. CDR3 in amino acids: CASSFSGVGREQFF. For the CDR3, the DNA is TGTGCCAGCAGTTTTTCGGGAGTCGGGCGTGAGCAGTTCTTC.

The chain's CDR3 is CASSSPSQTGADEQYF. CDR3 DNA: TGTGCCAGCAGTTCCCCGAGCCAAACAGGGGCGGACGAGCAGTACTTC. The chain couples TRBV28 to TRBJ2-7, with 7 bases fitting TRBD1. Germline V lookup: CDR1 MDHEN, CDR2 SYDVKM. Trimming cost V 4 bases and J 5 bases; bases outside gene matches: 14. CDR3 length equals 16 residues.